This TCR beta chain came from a study of control samples from healthy donors and cancer patients. Sequencing was performed with immunoSEQ multiplex PCR; in TCRdb, only in-frame clones are kept and a portion is missing. This sample has 90,000 to 110,000 clones, with 83% found just once. The receptor was isolated from a woman aged 50 to 60 in good health. The material sequenced was blood.

The CDR3 sequence is CASSVTWPPMKGEKYTDTQYF. DNA for the CDR3: TGTGCCAGCAGCGTTACGTGGCCCCCGATGAAAGGGGAGAAATACACAGATACGCAGTATTTT. This rearrangement joins TRBV27 to TRBJ2-3; either TRBD1 or TRBD2 may supply D (5 bases each). The CDR3 totals 21 residues. Germline values: CDR1 MNHEY, CDR2 SMNVEV (reference sequence). The V gene lost 6 bases and the J gene lost 2 bases, with 33 bases spanning the gap.